This T cell receptor (beta chain) was retrieved from a study of lymphopenia after photon versus proton radiotherapy. This CDR3 is 10 amino acids long. In germline, CDR1 is MDHEN, CDR2 SYDVKM. Between the trimmed V and J ends, which lost 10 bases and 4 bases, there was a span of 4 bases. As concerns this clone: Its target is not known.

Only in-frame clones appear in the TCRdb table, and some are missing; sequencing was by immunoSEQ multiplex PCR. The sample consists of 30,000 to 40,000 clones, 80% to 95% of them appearing once. Study outcomes and limitations: Post-nadir TCR diversity decline inversely tracked overall survival among those who died. After lymphocyte nadir, photon-treated repertoires showed oligoclonal expansion, especially CD8+ Temra.

The chain has TRBV28 and TRBJ1-4; D is unresolved. This TCR came from a man aged 60 to 69 with cholangiocarcinoma. Sequenced material: peripheral blood, taken from a patient treated with photon-based radiotherapy. The CDR3 DNA reads as TGTGCCACCTTTAATGAAAAACTGTTTTTT. It translates to CATFNEKLFF.